The rows below give T cell receptor beta chains drawn from one sample of a study of shared clonotypes between healthy human individuals. Only in-frame clones appear in the TCRdb table, and some are missing; sequencing was by immunoSEQ multiplex PCR. The sample holds fewer than 850,000 clones; about two thirds are singletons and the top ten take 1.8%. Sequenced sample: memory CD4+ T cells sorted from blood. These receptors were collected from a woman in her thirties in good health. The CDR3 runs from the conserved cysteine through the conserved F or W. The order of the fields is J gene, D gene, V gene, clone size, CDR3 DNA, CDR3 protein. D genes are given only for firm matches. Clone size appears in some rows only: once, few, many, or a class for an expanded clone.

J: TRBJ1-1; D: TRBD1; V: TRBV29-1; size: -; DNA: TGCAGCGTTGAGGGACAGGGGAGGACTGAAGCTTTCTTT; CDR3: CSVEGQGRTEAFF
J: TRBJ2-7; D: -; V: TRBV28; size: -; DNA: TGTGCCAGCAGGGCGGCCTCCTACGAGCAGTACTTC; CDR3: CASRAASYEQYF
J: TRBJ2-5; D: -; V: TRBV28; size: -; DNA: TGTGCCAGCAGAACCAGCGGATTTACCCAGTACTTC; CDR3: CASRTSGFTQYF
J: TRBJ2-5; D: TRBD2; V: TRBV6-6; size: -; DNA: TGTGCCAGCAAAATGGGCGGGAGGGCCGAAAGGGAGACCCAGTACTTC; CDR3: CASKMGGRAERETQYF
J: TRBJ2-6; D: -; V: TRBV28; size: few; DNA: TGTGCCAGCAGTTCCCCGGCCTCTGGGGCCAACGTCCTGACTTTC; CDR3: CASSSPASGANVLTF
J: TRBJ2-2; D: -; V: TRBV19; size: -; DNA: TGTGCCAGTAGTCCCCGTATAGTTATATTGCTCGGGGAGCTGTTTTTT; CDR3: CASSPRIVILLGELFF
J: TRBJ2-7; D: -; V: TRBV7-7; size: -; DNA: TGTGCCAGCAGCCTGACTAACAACTACGAGCAGTACTTC; CDR3: CASSLTNNYEQYF
J: TRBJ2-1; D: TRBD2; V: TRBV5-6; size: -; DNA: TGTGCCAGCAGCTTGTGGGGAGGGCTGTACAATGAGCAGTTCTTC; CDR3: CASSLWGGLYNEQFF
J: TRBJ2-3; D: -; V: TRBV10-2; size: once; DNA: TGCGCCAGCATGGCTAGCCTACCCATCACAGATACGCAGTATTTT; CDR3: CASMASLPITDTQYF
J: TRBJ2-2; D: -; V: TRBV28; size: many; DNA: TGTGCCAGCAGGCGTAAGCCCGGGGAGCTGTTTTTT; CDR3: CASRRKPGELFF
J: TRBJ1-1; D: -; V: TRBV7-9; size: once; DNA: TGTGCCAGCAGCTTCCCGTTCATGAACACTGAAGCTTTCTTT; CDR3: CASSFPFMNTEAFF
J: TRBJ1-1; D: -; V: TRBV19; size: -; DNA: TGTGCCAGCAGGGGACCGGCAGGGACGAACACTGAAGCTTTCTTT; CDR3: CASRGPAGTNTEAFF
J: TRBJ1-2; D: TRBD1; V: TRBV6-6; size: many; DNA: TGTGCCAGCAGTGCAGGGACAGCTAACTATGGCTACACCTTC; CDR3: CASSAGTANYGYTF
J: TRBJ2-5; D: TRBD1; V: TRBV7-7; size: -; DNA: TGTGCCAGCTCCCGGGACAGGGAAGAGACCCAGTACTTC; CDR3: CASSRDREETQYF
J: TRBJ1-1; D: TRBD1; V: TRBV5-8; size: few; DNA: TGTGCCAGCAGCCATGGGGGACAGCTGAACACTGAAGCTTTCTTT; CDR3: CASSHGGQLNTEAFF
J: TRBJ2-7; D: -; V: TRBV21-1; size: -; DNA: TGTGCCAGCAGCAGACTAGCGGGGGTATACGAGCAGTACTTC; CDR3: CASSRLAGVYEQYF
J: TRBJ2-7; D: TRBD2; V: TRBV6-6; size: -; DNA: TGTGCCAGCAGTCCTTCGGGACTAGCGGGAGAAACCGAGCAGTACTTC; CDR3: CASSPSGLAGETEQYF
J: TRBJ2-5; D: TRBD2; V: TRBV19; size: -; DNA: TGTGCCAGTCAACAAGCGGGAGGGCCCTCGGAGACCCAGTACTTC; CDR3: CASQQAGGPSETQYF
J: TRBJ1-5; D: -; V: TRBV19; size: -; DNA: TGTGCCAGTGGGGAGACAGATCAGCCCCAGCATTTT; CDR3: CASGETDQPQHF
J: TRBJ2-7; D: -; V: TRBV5-1; size: -; DNA: TGCGCCAGCAGCACCGGGACCGCTACAGGTGAGCAGTACTTC; CDR3: CASSTGTATGEQYF
J: TRBJ2-3; D: -; V: TRBV30; size: once; DNA: TGTGCCTGGAGCCTAGCCCGGGGGGCTAGCACAGATACGCAGTATTTT; CDR3: CAWSLARGASTDTQYF
J: TRBJ2-7; D: TRBD1; V: TRBV10-3; size: -; DNA: TGCGCCAGCAGGGGGACCAACGAGCAGTACTTC; CDR3: CASRGTNEQYF
J: TRBJ2-1; D: TRBD2; V: TRBV7-9; size: many; DNA: TGTGCCAGCAGCTTAAGCGGGAGGGCCCGAAATGAGCAGTTCTTC; CDR3: CASSLSGRARNEQFF
J: TRBJ2-2; D: -; V: TRBV5-4; size: -; DNA: TGTGCCAGCAGACGCAGGGGGAACACCGGGGAGCTGTTTTTT; CDR3: CASRRRGNTGELFF
J: TRBJ2-1; D: TRBD2; V: TRBV5-8; size: -; DNA: TGTGCCAGCAGCCAAAGTCCTAGCGGGAGGGCCGTTGAGCAGTTCTTC; CDR3: CASSQSPSGRAVEQFF
J: TRBJ2-3; D: -; V: TRBV7-9; size: -; DNA: TGTGCCAGCAGCTTACTTCTAGCCATGACAGATACGCAGTATTTT; CDR3: CASSLLLAMTDTQYF
J: TRBJ1-2; D: -; V: TRBV19; size: -; DNA: TGTGCCAGTAGTATCCAGAACTATGGCTACACCTTC; CDR3: CASSIQNYGYTF
J: TRBJ2-7; D: TRBD2; V: TRBV10-3; size: -; DNA: TGTGCCATCAGTGAGTCTCCGGGCGGGGGCTCCTACGAGCAGTACTTC; CDR3: CAISESPGGGSYEQYF
J: TRBJ2-7; D: TRBD2; V: TRBV7-9; size: -; DNA: TGTGCCAGCAGCCAAAGCGGGGTGAGCTCCTACGAGCAGTACTTC; CDR3: CASSQSGVSSYEQYF
J: TRBJ2-1; D: TRBD1; V: TRBV6-1; size: -; DNA: TGTGCCAGCAGTGAAATTGGACAGGGGGCTTTTCTGTTCTTC; CDR3: CASSEIGQGAFLFF
J: TRBJ2-3; D: -; V: TRBV2; size: -; DNA: TGTGCCAGCAGCGTATCTAGGAAAACAGATACGCAGTATTTT; CDR3: CASSVSRKTDTQYF
J: TRBJ2-5; D: -; V: TRBV7-6; size: -; DNA: TGTGCCAGCAGCTTAGGGTTTTTGACAGGCAGCGGGGAGACCCAGTACTTC; CDR3: CASSLGFLTGSGETQYF
J: TRBJ2-7; D: -; V: TRBV2; size: -; DNA: TGTGCCAGCGGACTTTCTACCGCCTACGAGCAGTACTTC; CDR3: CASGLSTAYEQYF
J: TRBJ2-7; D: -; V: TRBV5-6; size: -; DNA: TGTGCCAGCAGCTTGGTGGGCCTTTACTACGAGCAGTACTTC; CDR3: CASSLVGLYYEQYF
J: TRBJ2-7; D: -; V: TRBV11-2; size: -; DNA: TGTGCCAGCAGGATGGGGGCAACTATCCACGAGCAGTACTTC; CDR3: CASRMGATIHEQYF
J: TRBJ2-7; D: -; V: TRBV5-1; size: -; DNA: TGCGCCAGCAGCTTGGCCGCGGGGACAGTCTCCTACGAGCAGTACTTC; CDR3: CASSLAAGTVSYEQYF
J: TRBJ1-1; D: TRBD1; V: TRBV28; size: -; DNA: TGTGCCAGCAGTGTCAACAGGGGGCGACGGGCTTTCTTT; CDR3: CASSVNRGRRAFF
J: TRBJ2-2; D: -; V: TRBV4-1; size: many; DNA: TGCGCCAGCAGCCCCGATGGAGTCAACGGGGAGCTGTTTTTT; CDR3: CASSPDGVNGELFF
J: TRBJ2-1; D: -; V: TRBV21-1; size: -; DNA: TGTGCCAGCAGCAACGGCGGGAGGACGGGTGAGCAGTTCTTC; CDR3: CASSNGGRTGEQFF
J: TRBJ2-7; D: -; V: TRBV28; size: -; DNA: TGTGCCAGCAGGGGGGGTGGCGGTGCTCCCTACGAGCAGTACTTC; CDR3: CASRGGGGAPYEQYF
J: TRBJ2-3; D: -; V: TRBV11-2; size: -; DNA: TGTGCCAGCAGCTCCCCTCATATCCTGGCAACGCAGTATTTT; CDR3: CASSSPHILATQYF
J: TRBJ2-1; D: -; V: TRBV18; size: -; DNA: TGTGCCAGCTTGGAGGGTTTGGCGATGAGGGGTGATGAGCAGTTCTTC; CDR3: CASLEGLAMRGDEQFF
J: TRBJ2-1; D: TRBD2; V: TRBV5-4; size: -; DNA: TGTGCCAGCAGCTCGGGGGGCGGGAGGGCCGGTAGTGAGCAGTTCTTC; CDR3: CASSSGGGRAGSEQFF
J: TRBJ1-4; D: -; V: TRBV25-1; size: -; DNA: TGTGCCAGCAGCACACCAGCCGGGCGCCGTAATGAAAAACTGTTTTTT; CDR3: CASSTPAGRRNEKLFF
J: TRBJ1-2; D: -; V: TRBV30; size: once; DNA: TGTGCCTGGCGTGAGATGAGTCGGAGAGCCTATGGCTACACCTTC; CDR3: CAWREMSRRAYGYTF
J: TRBJ2-1; D: TRBD2; V: TRBV28; size: -; DNA: TGTGCCAGCAGTCAACAGCGGGAAGGGGAGTTCTTC; CDR3: CASSQQREGEFF
J: TRBJ2-1; D: TRBD2; V: TRBV7-2; size: few; DNA: TGTGCCAGCAGCTACTCCGGGACTAGCGGGACCCTAAATGAGCAGTTCTTC; CDR3: CASSYSGTSGTLNEQFF
J: TRBJ2-5; D: TRBD2; V: TRBV5-1; size: -; DNA: TGCGCCAGCAGCCCGCCGGGACTAGCGGGATCGCAAGAGACCCAGTACTTC; CDR3: CASSPPGLAGSQETQYF
J: TRBJ2-4; D: TRBD2; V: TRBV9; size: -; DNA: TGTGCCAGCAGCCCAGGGGCGGGAGGGGCGGAAAACATTCAGTACTTC; CDR3: CASSPGAGGAENIQYF
J: TRBJ1-2; D: -; V: TRBV28; size: -; DNA: TGTGCCAGCAGTTTCATTTCCGGAGCTAACTATGGCTACACCTTC; CDR3: CASSFISGANYGYTF
J: TRBJ2-2; D: -; V: TRBV2; size: -; DNA: TGTGCCAGCAGTGTAACTGGGGCGAACACCGGGGAGCTGTTTTTT; CDR3: CASSVTGANTGELFF